These 25 T cell receptor beta chains were all obtained from the same sample, sequenced in a study of T-cell reconstitution after alpha-beta-depleted transplantation in children. Researchers prepared the TCRbeta library using unique molecular identifiers, the study reports. Each CDR3 protein is one row after TCRdb ran MiXCR on the PCR reads. Of just under 350,000 distinct CDR3 sequences listed, around 15% are singletons. The sequences come from PBMCs, mostly from graft donor cells, collected 360 days after TCRalphabeta/CD19-depleted stem cell transplant. The receptors derive from a male patient aged 2-9 years who had a stem cell transplant for acute lymphoblastic leukemia, so the T cells may come from the graft donor.

This clonotype was counted only a few times. J is TRBJ2-5 and V is TRBV28; D unresolved. CDR1 and CDR2 from the germline V gene are MDHEN and SYDVKM. The CDR3 totals 15 residues. Trimming shortened V by 7 bases and J by 5 bases, and 20 bases separated the two germline ends. CDR3 residues: CASNGDSLRTETQYF. The DNA for the CDR3 is TGTGCCAGCAACGGCGATAGCCTACGGACCGAGACCCAGTACTTC.

The chain couples TRBV20-1 to TRBJ2-1; 8 bases line up with TRBD2. After removal of 6 bases from V and 6 bases from J, the junction contained 13 bases not matched to a gene. The length of the CDR3 is 15 residues. Germline V gene lookup returns CDR1 DFQATT and CDR2 SNEGSKA (reference sequence). Written as DNA, the CDR3 is TGCAGTGCAGATCCGGGACTAGGGCCGACCAATGAGCAGTTCTTC. Protein product: CSADPGLGPTNEQFF.

The sample holds many counts of this clonotype. The J gene is TRBJ2-1, the V gene TRBV5-1, with TRBD2 matching over 9 bases. V was clipped by 4 bases and J by 0 bases; unmatched bases: 2. The CDR3 loop spans 15 amino acids. Germline V CDR1 and CDR2: SGHRS, YFSETQ. Here the CDR3 DNA reads TGCGCCAGCAGCATTAGCGGGAGCTCCTACAATGAGCAGTTCTTC. Its translation: CASSISGSSYNEQFF.

A few counts support this clonotype. V and J are TRBV29-1 and TRBJ2-7; a weak D match, TRBD1 (5 bases). V lost 0 bases to trimming and J lost 3 bases, with 9 bases between them. The germline CDR1 and CDR2 sequences are SQVTM and ANQGSEA. There are 13 residues in the CDR3. CDR3 region: CSVEEGLGYEQYF. The CDR3 DNA reads TGCAGCGTTGAAGAGGGGCTGGGCTACGAGCAGTACTTC.

This clonotype was observed a handful of times. The chain carries TRBV12-3 or TRBV12-4 and TRBJ2-1, with D uncertain. The CDR3 runs 14 residues. V was clipped by 0 bases and J by 5 bases, with 8 bases between them. CDR3 nucleotide sequence: TGTGCCAGCAGTTTAGCGGACGACCACAATGAGCAGTTCTTC. Protein sequence: CASSLADDHNEQFF.

The chain combines TRBV10-1 with TRBJ2-1, with D possibly matching TRBD1 (5 bases). Germline V gene data show CDR1 as WNHNN and CDR2 as SYGVQD (reference sequence). The CDR3 is made up of 15 amino acids. Trimming removed 3 bases at V and 1 base at J, with 10 bases between. Written as DNA, the CDR3 is TGCGCCAGCAGTGAAGCAGGGCCATCCTACAATGAGCAGTTCTTC. This translates into CASSEAGPSYNEQFF.

The V and J genes are TRBV7-8 and TRBJ2-3; D is perhaps TRBD1 or TRBD2 (6 bases each). The CDR3 sequence is 15 residues long. Germline assignment: CDR1 SGHVS and CDR2 FQNEAQ. V was cut by 1 base and J by 2 bases, with 10 bases left in between. CDR3 bases: TGTGCCAGCAGCTTAGACGGGGGCTTCACAGATACGCAGTATTTT. Its translation is CASSLDGGFTDTQYF.

This clonotype was picked up a small number of times. The rearrangement links TRBV7-9 to TRBJ2-3, with no clear D. Germline loops: CDR1 SEHNR, CDR2 FQNEAQ (reference sequence). The CDR3 extends over 12 amino acids. V gave up 5 bases and J gave up 6 bases, with 9 bases separating them. The CDR3 is CASSQSRDTQYF. The DNA for the CDR3 is TGTGCCAGCAGCCAGAGTCGGGATACGCAGTATTTT.

This clonotype showed up many times. The chain has TRBV5-1 and TRBJ2-2, with no clear D. This CDR3 is 16 amino acids long. Trimming took off 2 bases at V and 7 bases at J, with 18 bases between the two ends. The germline CDR1 and CDR2 sequences are SGHRS and YFSETQ. CDR3 nucleotides: TGCGCCAGCAGCTTCCGGGCAGAGAGCCTAGGCGGGGAGCTGTTTTTT. Its protein product is CASSFRAESLGGELFF.

The chain employs TRBV5-1 and TRBJ1-1; D gene unclear. The V gene's germline CDR1 is SGHRS and CDR2 YFSETQ. The CDR3 is made up of 15 amino acids. Trimming pared 0 bases from V and 0 bases from J, leaving 9 bases between. The CDR3, as DNA: TGCGCCAGCAGCTTGGCCCTCGGGGTGAACACTGAAGCTTTCTTT. Protein product: CASSLALGVNTEAFF.

This clonotype was seen many times. The chain links TRBV28 to TRBJ2-7; D tentatively reads TRBD1 or TRBD2 (6 bases each). The ends were cut back, 3 bases at V and 5 bases at J, with 14 bases in the middle. From germline, CDR1 is MDHEN and CDR2 SYDVKM. The CDR3 totals 14 residues. CDR3 sequence reads: CASSFWARGDEQYF. As DNA, the CDR3 is TGTGCCAGCAGTTTTTGGGCTAGGGGGGACGAGCAGTACTTC.

The chain carries TRBV11-2 and TRBJ1-4; TRBD1 matches at 8 bases. The CDR3 runs to 14 residues. J gave up 7 bases and V 5 bases, and 6 bases lay outside the gene matches. Germline-derived CDR1 and CDR2 are SGHAT and FQNNGV. The CDR3 coding sequence is TGTGCCAGCAGCCAAGACAGGGGTTCTGAAAAACTGTTTTTT. Translating it yields CASSQDRGSEKLFF.

This clonotype was seen only a few times. The chain carries TRBV28 and TRBJ2-7; tentatively, D is TRBD2 (5 bases). Germline lookup yields CDR1 MDHEN and CDR2 SYDVKM. V lost 7 bases to trimming and J lost 4 bases, with 11 bases between them. The CDR3 is 12 amino acids. In nucleotides, the CDR3 is TGTGCCAGCACGGCGGGTTTATACGAGCAGTACTTC. Amino acids: CASTAGLYEQYF.

This clonotype was seen at least ten times. CDR3 DNA sequence: TGCAGTGCTAGCGGGGGACTCTGGAGCTCCTACAATGAGCAGTTCTTC. Translated, it gives CSASGGLWSSYNEQFF. This chain joins TRBV20-1 and TRBJ2-1; D may be TRBD2 (6 bases). This CDR3 region has 16 residues. V was pared by 3 bases and J by 0 bases, with 15 bases between. Germline CDR1 and CDR2: DFQATT and SNEGSKA (reference sequence).

This clonotype was detected ten times or more. The chain recombines TRBV4-3 with TRBJ2-3; D gene ambiguous. CDR1 and CDR2 from the germline V gene are LGHNA and YSLEER. This CDR3 comprises 15 residues. V was cut by 0 bases and J by 4 bases, with 11 bases left in between. The DNA for the CDR3 is TGCGCCAGCAGCCAAGATCTTGTAGCTGCAGATACGCAGTATTTT. Its translation: CASSQDLVAADTQYF.

The chain links TRBV9 to TRBJ2-1; TRBD2 matches at 12 bases. With 2 bases clipped from V and 1 base from J, the junction kept 13 bases outside the gene matches. Looked up from germline, CDR1 is SGDLS and CDR2 is YYNGEE. The CDR3 consists of 20 residues. CDR3 amino acids: CASSVRGLAGGALSYNEQFF. CDR3 nucleotide sequence: TGTGCCAGCAGCGTTCGGGGACTAGCGGGCGGGGCTTTATCCTACAATGAGCAGTTCTTC.

The chain combines TRBV30 with TRBJ2-3; D call uncertain. The germline gives CDR1 GTSNPN, CDR2 SVGIG (reference sequence). The CDR3 contains 12 residues. Trimming pared 5 bases from V and 5 bases from J, leaving 11 bases between. CDR3 region: CAWDLQGDTQYF. CDR3 DNA sequence: TGTGCCTGGGATTTACAAGGAGATACGCAGTATTTT.

A few counts support this clonotype. As DNA, the CDR3 is TGTGCCAGCATCCACTTCGGGGTCGTCTCCTACAATGAGCAGTTCTTC. Translation: CASIHFGVVSYNEQFF. The rearrangement joins TRBV2 to TRBJ2-1; weak D call: TRBD2 (5 bases). This CDR3 comprises 16 residues. Germline lookup yields CDR1 SNHLY and CDR2 FYNNEI. V was cut by 7 bases and J by 0 bases, with 16 bases left in between. The full variable domain, its missing parts supplied by reference TRBV2 and TRBJ2-1, is EPEVTQTPSHQVTQMGQEVILRCVPISNHLYFYWYRQILGQKVEFLVSFYNNEISEKSEIFDDQFSVERPDGSNFTLKIRSTKLEDSAMYFCASIHFGVVSYNEQFFGPGTRLTVL.

The rearrangement links TRBV4-2 to TRBJ2-1; unclear D gene. Germline-derived CDR1 and CDR2 are LGHNA and YNFKEQ. The V end was cut by 0 bases, the J end by 7 bases, with 10 bases between. The CDR3 loop spans 14 amino acids. CDR3 in DNA: TGTGCCAGCAGCCAAGAAGGGCCGGAAAATGAGCAGTTCTTC. As protein: CASSQEGPENEQFF.

The chain carries TRBV10-3 and TRBJ1-2, with 8 nucleotides matching TRBD1. Germline V lookup: CDR1 ENHRY, CDR2 SYGVKD. The CDR3 sequence is 13 residues long. The trim removed 7 bases at V and 4 bases at J, leaving 5 bases unmatched. CDR3 residues: CAIIGQGAYGYTF. In DNA form, the CDR3 reads TGTGCCATCATTGGTCAGGGGGCCTATGGCTACACCTTC.

Many counts were recorded for this clonotype. The CDR3 loop is CASSAWETQYF. The CDR3 region has the DNA TGTGCCAGCAGTGCCTGGGAGACCCAGTACTTC. The V call is TRBV2, the J call TRBJ2-5, with unresolved D. The CDR3 runs 11 residues. Trimming cost V 4 bases and J 5 bases, with 5 bases left between them. From germline, CDR1 is SNHLY and CDR2 FYNNEI. Together with reference TRBV2 and TRBJ2-5, the CDR3 gives the full variable domain: EPEVTQTPSHQVTQMGQEVILRCVPISNHLYFYWYRQILGQKVEFLVSFYNNEISEKSEIFDDQFSVERPDGSNFTLKIRSTKLEDSAMYFCASSAWETQYFGPGTRLLVL.

This clonotype was picked up a small number of times. This chain joins TRBV28 and TRBJ1-4; TRBD1 matches 8 bases. The CDR3 totals 15 residues. V was pared by 4 bases and J by 5 bases, with 6 bases of the junction left unmatched. Per the germline V gene, CDR1 is MDHEN and CDR2 is SYDVKM. CDR3 nucleotides: TGTGCCAGCAGTTCCCAGGGGGCAGGAAATGAAAAACTGTTTTTT. Protein product: CASSSQGAGNEKLFF.

This chain uses TRBV28 with TRBJ1-5; D remains ambiguous. The CDR3 totals 14 residues. Germline CDR1 reads MDHEN; CDR2 reads SYDVKM. V shed 3 bases and J shed 6 bases, with 12 bases lying between them. The CDR3 is CASSFLVESQPQHF. As DNA, the CDR3 is TGTGCCAGCAGTTTCTTAGTGGAGAGTCAGCCCCAGCATTTT. Drawing the rest from reference TRBV28 and TRBJ1-5, the complete variable domain is DVKVTQSSRYLVKRTGEKVFLECVQDMDHENMFWYRQDPGLGLRLIYFSYDVKMKEKGDIPEGYSVSREKKERFSLILESASTNQTSMYLCASSFLVESQPQHFGDGTRLSIL.

For this clonotype: A much larger clone differs by one base, so this may be a read error. The chain uses TRBV3-1 and TRBJ2-1; 10 nucleotides line up with TRBD2. CDR3 length: 15 residues. Germline V gives CDR1 LGHDT, CDR2 YNNKEL (reference sequence). The DNA of the CDR3 is TGTGCCTGCAGCCAAGATGTCGCTAGCGGGAGAAACCAGTTCTTC. The encoded protein is CACSQDVASGRNQFF.

This clonotype was counted at least ten times. The chain uses TRBV9 and TRBJ2-7, with a tentative D call TRBD2 (5 bases). CDR1 and CDR2 (germline): SGDLS, YYNGEE. There are 14 residues in the CDR3. V was clipped by 0 bases and J by 1 base, with 8 bases between them. The CDR3 reads CASSVGPGSYEQYF. CDR3 sequence (DNA): TGTGCCAGCAGCGTAGGTCCGGGGTCCTACGAGCAGTACTTC.